Below, 24 T cell receptor beta chains from the same sample are listed, as sequenced in a study of blood T cells in healthy people across ages (dated by TCRdb to between 2014 and 2017). Libraries were made using 5' RACE. Sequencing was performed on an Illumina HiSeq 2500. A second PCR of about 6 to 12 cycles was run with a J-beta primer mix and a sample-barcoded 5' primer. TCRdb trimmed the raw reads at Q25, called clones with MiXCR and kept productive beta chains. CDR3 protein sequences are deduplicated, and each keeps its most common genes and DNA. The sample has about 1 million distinct CDR3 sequences on record, around 25% of them singletons. In total, the top ten clones hold around 0.75% of the sample. The same specimen was also included in a second study, on T cells of mothers and their children.

Sample: blood. The receptors shown here come from a girl aged 2 to 9 in good health.

The V gene is TRBV12-3 or TRBV12-4, the J gene TRBJ2-1; D is uncertain. CDR3 length: 13 amino acids. The V end lost 4 bases, the J end lost 6 bases, and 10 bases lay between the germline ends. The CDR3 is CASSSTRFNEQFF. Written as DNA, the CDR3 is TGTGCCAGCAGTTCAACACGTTTCAATGAGCAGTTCTTC.

This clonotype was detected a few times. The chain couples TRBV7-6 to TRBJ2-1; D may be TRBD2 (5 bases). The CDR3 has 13 residues. Germline loops: CDR1 SGHVS, CDR2 FNYEAQ. Trimming took off 4 bases at V and 4 bases at J, with 8 bases between the two ends. The chain's CDR3 is CASSSDWYNEQFF. The DNA of the CDR3 is TGTGCCAGCAGCTCGGACTGGTACAATGAGCAGTTCTTC.

This clonotype has just a few counts. V usage is TRBV7-2 and J usage is TRBJ1-1, with TRBD1 matching 9 bases. Germline V gene lookup returns CDR1 SGHTA and CDR2 FQGNSA. J lost 4 bases, V lost 5 bases, and 11 bases had no gene match. The CDR3 covers 16 residues. This chain's CDR3 is CASSVTGGAVSTEAFF. Here the CDR3 DNA reads TGTGCCAGCAGCGTCACAGGGGGCGCGGTAAGCACTGAAGCTTTCTTT.

The J gene is TRBJ2-1, the V gene TRBV29-1; D is ambiguous. Trimming removed 3 bases from V and 0 bases from J, with 3 bases in between. This CDR3 comprises 12 residues. Germline CDR1 is SQVTM and CDR2 is ANQGSEA. The CDR3 DNA sequence: TGCAGCGTTGAGAACTCCTACAATGAGCAGTTCTTC. It specifies CSVENSYNEQFF.

The chain recombines TRBV19 with TRBJ1-2; a possible D gene is TRBD1 (6 bases). Germline V CDR1 and CDR2: LNHDA, SQIVND (reference sequence). Trimming shortened V by 7 bases and J by 6 bases, and 18 bases separated the two germline ends. The CDR3 has 14 residues. CDR3 region: CASNAPGDSDGYTF. The CDR3 DNA reads as TGTGCCAGTAACGCACCAGGGGACTCCGATGGCTACACCTTC.

This clonotype was seen ten or more times. The chain has TRBV7-9 and TRBJ2-5, with D possibly TRBD2 on 5 matching bases. This CDR3 contains 14 residues. The germline V and J ends were trimmed by 5 bases and 7 bases, with 17 bases remaining between them. From germline, CDR1 is SEHNR and CDR2 FQNEAQ (reference sequence). DNA of the CDR3: TGTGCCAGCAGCGGCACCCCGGGATCGTCGACCCAGTACTTC. Its translation: CASSGTPGSSTQYF.

This chain joins TRBV19 and TRBJ2-5; D might be TRBD1 (5 bases). The DNA end lines up better with TRBJ2-7; the J call may be wrong. The CDR3 runs to 17 residues. Germline V gives CDR1 LNHDA, CDR2 SQIVND (reference sequence). In nucleotides, the CDR3 is TGTGCCAGTAGTATAAGCGCAGGGTCCCCGGACTCCTACGAGCAGTACTTC. This codes for CASSISAGSPDSYEQYF.

The gene calls are TRBV14 and TRBJ1-1; TRBD1 agrees at 7 bases. Germline CDR1 SGHDN, CDR2 FVKESK. The CDR3 sequence is 16 residues long. The trim removed 6 bases at V and 0 bases at J, leaving 10 bases unmatched. DNA for the CDR3: TGTGCCAGCAGTGACAGGGTCGGGGAAATGAACACTGAAGCTTTCTTT. Its protein is CASSDRVGEMNTEAFF.

This clonotype was counted at least ten times. The rearrangement links TRBV29-1 to TRBJ2-1; D is uncertain. CDR3 length: 15 amino acids. V shed 4 bases and J shed 0 bases, with 13 bases lying between them. CDR1 is SQVTM, CDR2 ANQGSEA, per germline. The CDR3 spells CSVAGEPVSYNEQFF. CDR3 nucleotides: TGCAGCGTTGCCGGAGAGCCTGTCTCCTACAATGAGCAGTTCTTC.

This clonotype showed up just a few times. V gene TRBV29-1 combines with J gene TRBJ2-7; possible D gene TRBD1, 6 bases. Germline V gives CDR1 SQVTM, CDR2 ANQGSEA. V was cut by 4 bases and J by 1 base, with 11 bases left in between. The CDR3 runs to 13 residues. The CDR3 protein is CSVVRDISYEQYF. As DNA, the CDR3 is TGCAGCGTTGTCCGGGACATTTCCTACGAGCAGTACTTC.

There are a few counts of this clonotype. The chain is built from TRBV2 and TRBJ2-1; D unclear. V was shortened by 0 bases and J by 6 bases, with 12 bases between the two germline ends. CDR1 SNHLY and CDR2 FYNNEI come from the germline V gene. This CDR3 region has 15 residues. The CDR3 sequence: CASSEAARTVNEQFF. In DNA form, the CDR3 reads TGTGCCAGCAGTGAAGCGGCTAGAACCGTCAATGAGCAGTTCTTC.

This clonotype occurred a few times. The chain joins TRBV12-3 or TRBV12-4 to TRBJ2-4; a possible D gene is TRBD1 (5 bases). Deletions cut 6 bases from V and 1 base from J, with 13 bases between. The CDR3 covers 15 residues. The CDR3: CASRKRTLAKNIQYF. In DNA, the CDR3 is TGTGCCAGCAGAAAAAGGACATTGGCCAAAAACATTCAGTACTTC.

This clonotype was recorded a few times. The CDR3 reads CASSYGQASSYEQYF. CDR3 nucleotide sequence: TGTGCCAGCAGCTACGGACAGGCCAGCTCCTACGAGCAGTACTTC. The V gene is TRBV7-8, the J gene TRBJ2-7; 7 positions match TRBD1. J was trimmed by 0 bases and V by 4 bases; bases with no gene match: 6. CDR3 length equals 15 residues. The V gene's germline CDR1 is SGHVS and CDR2 FQNEAQ. Full variable domain (rest looked up from reference TRBV7-8 and TRBJ2-7): GAGVSQSPRYKVAKRGQDVALRCDPISGHVSLFWYQQALGQGPEFLTYFQNEAQLDKSGLPSDRFFAERPEGSVSTLKIQRTQQEDSAVYLCASSYGQASSYEQYFGPGTRLTVT.

This clonotype appeared a few times. The chain is built from TRBV4-3 and TRBJ2-2, with TRBD2 matching 14 bases. Germline trimming cut 3 bases from V and 6 bases from J; bases unmatched to any gene: 3. Germline CDR1 reads LGHNA; CDR2 reads YSLEER. There are 16 residues in the CDR3. The CDR3 DNA sequence: TGCGCCAGCAGCCAGAGGGGACTAGCGGGGGCCGGGGAGCTGTTTTTT. Amino acid sequence: CASSQRGLAGAGELFF.

The V call is TRBV29-1, the J call TRBJ1-2; D remains unclear. V was pared by 3 bases and J by 8 bases, with 16 bases between. Germline CDR1 and CDR2: SQVTM and ANQGSEA. CDR3 length equals 13 residues. Here the CDR3 reads CSVEVEAGRGYTF. For the CDR3, the DNA is TGCAGCGTTGAGGTGGAGGCAGGTCGAGGCTACACCTTC.

J is TRBJ2-5 and V is TRBV21-1; TRBD1 is the table's D call and was not checked against the DNA. The DNA matches TRBJ2-7 better at its end, which makes the J call doubtful. TRBV21-1 is termed a pseudogene. The CDR3 consists of 17 residues. In nucleotides, the CDR3 is TGTGCCAGCAGCAAAAGGGTCCGGGACCCGTCGTCCTACGAGCAGTACTTC. Translating it yields CASSKRVRDPSSYEQYF.

This clonotype was seen a handful of times. Compared with germline, one end of the junction differs, possibly owing to a read error. This chain connects TRBV7-2 to TRBJ2-1, with TRBD2 matching 10 bases. Germline CDR1 reads SGHTA; CDR2 reads FQGNSA. There are 16 residues in the CDR3. The CDR3 spells CAGSRLSGGAVNEQFF. Written as DNA, the CDR3 is TGTGCCGGCAGCCGTCTGAGCGGGGGGGCGGTCAATGAGCAGTTCTTC.

This clonotype was seen once. The J gene is TRBJ1-5, the V gene TRBV7-2, with 8 positions matching TRBD1. Germline CDR1 is SGHTA and CDR2 is FQGNSA. V dropped 4 bases and J dropped 3; count of bases not matched to a gene: 11. The CDR3 sequence is 17 residues long. The CDR3 sequence: CASSSNYRGRNNQPQHF. DNA for the CDR3: TGTGCCAGCAGCTCCAACTACAGGGGGAGAAACAATCAGCCCCAGCATTTT.

The chain combines TRBV5-4 with TRBJ2-1; the D gene could be TRBD1 or TRBD2 (6 bases each). The CDR3 length is 14 residues. Germline CDR1 SGHNT, CDR2 YYREEE (reference sequence). V was trimmed by 0 bases and J by 8 bases, leaving 12 bases between them. CDR3 in amino acids: CASSLVEGEDEQFF. The CDR3 DNA is TGTGCCAGCAGCTTGGTTGAGGGGGAGGATGAGCAGTTCTTC.

This clonotype was found a few times. J is TRBJ2-3 and V is TRBV10-3, with 7 bases identical to TRBD2. Trimming at V came to 9 bases and at J to 3 bases, leaving 0 bases not matched to a gene. The V gene's germline CDR1 is ENHRY and CDR2 SYGVKD. The CDR3 is 11 residues long. The CDR3 region is CAMRETDTQYF. The CDR3 region has the DNA TGTGCCATGCGGGAGACAGATACGCAGTATTTT.

The chain carries TRBV6-1 and TRBJ1-5, with TRBD1 matching over 9 bases. The CDR3 extends over 19 amino acids. Germline V CDR1 and CDR2: MNHNS, SASEGT. V lost 4 bases to trimming and J lost 0 bases; unmatched junction nucleotides: 13. The CDR3 loop is CASSGTGAVSSFSNQPQHF. CDR3 nucleotides: TGTGCCAGCAGTGGGACAGGGGCCGTATCGAGTTTTAGCAATCAGCCCCAGCATTTT.

This clonotype showed up just a few times. The chain carries TRBV7-6 and TRBJ2-7, with TRBD2 identical over 7 bases. Germline V gene data show CDR1 as SGHVS and CDR2 as FNYEAQ. The CDR3 length is 13 residues. Trimming took 9 bases from V and 4 from J; bases not matched to a gene: 9. CDR3 sequence reads: CASSIGAGYEQYF. In nucleotides, the CDR3 is TGTGCCAGTTCTATAGGAGCGGGATACGAGCAGTACTTC.

This chain connects TRBV28 to TRBJ1-1, with no clear D. This CDR3 region has 15 residues. The V and J ends lost 3 bases and 0 bases respectively, with 11 bases between them. In germline, CDR1 is MDHEN, CDR2 SYDVKM. The CDR3 DNA sequence: TGTGCCAGCAGTTTTGGTACTTCCATGAACACTGAAGCTTTCTTT. Its translation is CASSFGTSMNTEAFF. Full variable domain (rest looked up from reference TRBV28 and TRBJ1-1): DVKVTQSSRYLVKRTGEKVFLECVQDMDHENMFWYRQDPGLGLRLIYFSYDVKMKEKGDIPEGYSVSREKKERFSLILESASTNQTSMYLCASSFGTSMNTEAFFGQGTRLTVV.

This sequence joins TRBV7-6 and TRBJ2-5; D unresolved. Trimming removed 0 bases from V and 1 base from J, with 9 bases in between. CDR1 and CDR2 (germline): SGHVS, FNYEAQ. This CDR3 contains 15 residues. CDR3 nucleotide sequence: TGTGCCAGCAGCTTAGCCTCCCAACCCCAAGAGACCCAGTACTTC. Amino acid sequence: CASSLASQPQETQYF.